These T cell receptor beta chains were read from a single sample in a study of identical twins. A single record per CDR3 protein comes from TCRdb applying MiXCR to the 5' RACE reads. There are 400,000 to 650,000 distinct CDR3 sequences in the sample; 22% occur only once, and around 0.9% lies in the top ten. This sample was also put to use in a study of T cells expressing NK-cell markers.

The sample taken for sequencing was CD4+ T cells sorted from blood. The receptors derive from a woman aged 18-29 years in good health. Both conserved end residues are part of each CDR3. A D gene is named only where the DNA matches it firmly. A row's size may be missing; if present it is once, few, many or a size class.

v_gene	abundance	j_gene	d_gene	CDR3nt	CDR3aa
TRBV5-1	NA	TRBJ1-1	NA	TGCGCCAGCATGATACAGGGATCCGTTGAAGCTTTCTTT	CASMIQGSVEAFF
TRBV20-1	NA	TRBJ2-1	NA	TGCAGTGCTAGATCCACTAACAGCGAGCAGTTCTTC	CSARSTNSEQFF
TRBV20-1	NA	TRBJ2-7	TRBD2	TGCAGTGCTAATAATGGACTAGCGGGGACCTACGAGCAGTACTTC	CSANNGLAGTYEQYF
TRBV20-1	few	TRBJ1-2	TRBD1	TGCAGTGCTGCCCCGGGACAGGGAGAGACTGACACCTTC	CSAAPGQGETDTF
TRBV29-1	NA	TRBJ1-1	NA	TGCAGCGTTGTCTCAGGGAACACTGAAGCTTTCTTT	CSVVSGNTEAFF
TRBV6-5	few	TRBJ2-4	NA	TGTGCCAGCAGTTACGACGGACAAAACATTCAGTACTTC	CASSYDGQNIQYF
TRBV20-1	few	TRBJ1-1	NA	TGCAGTGCTACTTTGGACGGGAACACTGAAGCTTTCTTT	CSATLDGNTEAFF
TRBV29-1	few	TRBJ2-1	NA	TGCAGCGTTCTTGTCGTGCAGGGGCCGCACAATGAGCAGTTCTTC	CSVLVVQGPHNEQFF
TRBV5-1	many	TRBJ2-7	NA	TGCGCCAGCAGCTCTACGGACAGAGTCTACGAGCAGTACTTC	CASSSTDRVYEQYF
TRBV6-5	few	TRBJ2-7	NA	TGTGCCAGCAGTTACTCTCTTCCGGGAGCATACTCCTACGAGCAGTACTTC	CASSYSLPGAYSYEQYF
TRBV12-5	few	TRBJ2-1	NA	TGTGCTAGTGGCCACTTCCCGGGGACCAGCTCCTACAATGAGCAGTTCTTC	CASGHFPGTSSYNEQFF
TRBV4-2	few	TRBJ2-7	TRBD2	TGTGCCAGCAGCCACAGGACTAGCGGGAGGTCCTACGAGCAGTACTTC	CASSHRTSGRSYEQYF
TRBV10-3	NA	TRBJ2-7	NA	TGTGCCATCAGTGAGTCCGCGGGGGCCTCCTACGAGCAGTACTTC	CAISESAGASYEQYF
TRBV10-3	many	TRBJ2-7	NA	TGTGCCATCAGTGAAGGTTTGTCGGGCGAGCAGTACTTC	CAISEGLSGEQYF
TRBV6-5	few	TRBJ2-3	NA	TGTGCCAGCAGTTACTCTGAATCGGGATCAGATACGCAGTATTTT	CASSYSESGSDTQYF
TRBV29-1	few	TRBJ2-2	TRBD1	TGCAGCGTGGGGACAGGCTACACCGGGGAGCTGTTTTTT	CSVGTGYTGELFF
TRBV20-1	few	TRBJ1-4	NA	TGCAGTGCACACCAGGGACCTAATGAAAAACTGTTTTTT	CSAHQGPNEKLFF
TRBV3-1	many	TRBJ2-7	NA	TGTGCCAGCAGCCAAACGGGGAGGGAGCAGTACTTC	CASSQTGREQYF
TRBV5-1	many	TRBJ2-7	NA	TGCGCCAGCAGCTCAAGCGGGACAGGCCTTTACGAGCAGTACTTC	CASSSSGTGLYEQYF
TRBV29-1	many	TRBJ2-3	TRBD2	TGCAGCGTTTCGGGACTAGCGGGCGTAAGCACAGATACGCAGTATTTT	CSVSGLAGVSTDTQYF
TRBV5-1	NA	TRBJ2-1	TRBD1	TGCGCCAGCAGCTTTGACAGGGACGATTTACGGTACAATGAGCAGTTCTTC	CASSFDRDDLRYNEQFF
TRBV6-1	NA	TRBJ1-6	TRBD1	TGTGCCAGCAGCTCAGGGGGGAGACAAAATAATTCACCCCTCCACTTT	CASSSGGRQNNSPLHF
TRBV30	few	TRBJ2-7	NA	TGTGCCTGGAGTGTGGCGTCAGGAGCCTACTACGAGCAGTACTTC	CAWSVASGAYYEQYF
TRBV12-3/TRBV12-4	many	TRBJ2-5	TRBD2	TGTGCCAGCAGTCTCGGGACTAGCGGCGAGACCCAGTACTTC	CASSLGTSGETQYF
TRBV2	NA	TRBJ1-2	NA	TGTGCCAGCAGTGAAAGTGGGAGATATGGCTACACCTTC	CASSESGRYGYTF
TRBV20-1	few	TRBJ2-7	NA	TGCAGTGCTAGAGGGCCTCACGGTAGCCCGAACTCCTACGAGCAGTACTTC	CSARGPHGSPNSYEQYF
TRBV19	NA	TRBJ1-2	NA	TGTGCCAGTAGCACAGATATCTATGGCTACACCTTC	CASSTDIYGYTF
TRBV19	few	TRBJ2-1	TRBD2	TGTGCCAGTAGTGGCGGGAGGCCATACAATGAGCAGTTCTTC	CASSGGRPYNEQFF
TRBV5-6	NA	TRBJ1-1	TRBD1	TGTGCCAGCACCCGTGGGACAGGGCTCTCGAACACTGAAGCTTTCTTT	CASTRGTGLSNTEAFF
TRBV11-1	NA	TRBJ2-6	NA	TGTGCCAGCAGCTTACTTGGCCCAAGGGGAAGTGAAGGGGCCAACGTCCTGACTTTC	CASSLLGPRGSEGANVLTF
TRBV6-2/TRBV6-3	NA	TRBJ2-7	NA	TGTGCCAGCAGTTACTCAGAACTTTACGAGCAGTACTTC	CASSYSELYEQYF
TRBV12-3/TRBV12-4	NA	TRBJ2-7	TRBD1	TGTGCCAGCAGATCCGACAGGGCCTACGAGCAGTACTTC	CASRSDRAYEQYF
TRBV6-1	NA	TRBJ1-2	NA	TGTGCCAGCAGCCCCCAGGGTCCCCATGGCTACACCTTC	CASSPQGPHGYTF